These T cell receptor beta chains were read from a single sample in a study of vaccination effects on CD4 cells after COVID-19. Which antigens these TCRs recognize remains unknown. Profiling relied on immunoSEQ multiplex PCR, and the TCRdb table lists in-frame clones only, not all of them. This table holds tens of thousands of clones, around 73% found once. The sequencing here drew on CD4+ T cells from PBMCs cultured with a peptide pool, taken before COVID-19 vaccination. The receptors were sampled from a human donor who had a prior SARS-CoV-2 infection. CDR3s include the opening cysteine and the closing phenylalanine or tryptophan. Fields, in order: clone size, V gene, J gene, CDR3 length, D gene, CDR3 DNA, CDR3 protein. A D gene is named only where the DNA matches it firmly. Size values are once, few and many counts, or a class for expanded clones, and some rows have none.

clone size: once; V gene: TRBV2; J gene: TRBJ1-1; CDR3 length: 15; D gene: NA; CDR3 DNA: TGTGCCAGCAGTGAAGGGCCAGGATGGAACACTGAAGCTTTCTTT; CDR3 protein: CASSEGPGWNTEAFF
clone size: NA; V gene: TRBV18; J gene: TRBJ2-3; CDR3 length: 16; D gene: NA; CDR3 DNA: TGTGCCAGCTCACCCCCGGGGCGCTCCGACACAGATACGCAGTATTTT; CDR3 protein: CASSPPGRSDTDTQYF
clone size: NA; V gene: TRBV11-2; J gene: TRBJ2-3; CDR3 length: 15; D gene: TRBD2; CDR3 DNA: TGTGCCAGCAGCTTAGAGGCGGGAGCAACAGATACGCAGTATTTT; CDR3 protein: CASSLEAGATDTQYF
clone size: once; V gene: TRBV11-3; J gene: TRBJ2-2; CDR3 length: 17; D gene: TRBD2; CDR3 DNA: TGTGCCAGCAGCTTAGGACTAGCGGGAGGCGTCACCGGGGAGCTGTTTTTT; CDR3 protein: CASSLGLAGGVTGELFF
clone size: NA; V gene: TRBV18; J gene: TRBJ2-2; CDR3 length: 16; D gene: TRBD2; CDR3 DNA: TGTGCCAGCTCACCGGGACTAGCGGGAGTCGGCGGGGAGCTGTTTTTT; CDR3 protein: CASSPGLAGVGGELFF
clone size: NA; V gene: TRBV14; J gene: TRBJ2-2; CDR3 length: 13; D gene: TRBD1; CDR3 DNA: TGTGCCAGCAGCCTTACAGGGGCCGGGGAGCTGTTTTTT; CDR3 protein: CASSLTGAGELFF
clone size: NA; V gene: TRBV6-5; J gene: TRBJ2-6; CDR3 length: 15; D gene: NA; CDR3 DNA: TGTGCCAGCAGTATTTGGGGGTCTGGGGCCAACGTCCTGACTTTC; CDR3 protein: CASSIWGSGANVLTF
clone size: NA; V gene: TRBV10-1; J gene: TRBJ1-1; CDR3 length: 14; D gene: NA; CDR3 DNA: TGCGCCAGCATAGAACACCTCATGAACACTGAAGCTTTCTTT; CDR3 protein: CASIEHLMNTEAFF
clone size: NA; V gene: TRBV11-2; J gene: TRBJ2-2; CDR3 length: 16; D gene: NA; CDR3 DNA: TGTGCCAGCAGCTCACCGATCTCCCTGTCCACCGGGGAGCTGTTTTTT; CDR3 protein: CASSSPISLSTGELFF
clone size: NA; V gene: TRBV30; J gene: TRBJ1-2; CDR3 length: 11; D gene: NA; CDR3 DNA: TGTGCCTGGAGCTGGGGTGGCGGCTACACCTTC; CDR3 protein: CAWSWGGGYTF
clone size: NA; V gene: TRBV5-5; J gene: TRBJ2-1; CDR3 length: 15; D gene: NA; CDR3 DNA: TGTGCCAGCAGCCGGATGGGGTCGGACTTGAATGAGCAGTTCTTC; CDR3 protein: CASSRMGSDLNEQFF
clone size: once; V gene: TRBV11-3; J gene: TRBJ2-1; CDR3 length: 12; D gene: TRBD2; CDR3 DNA: TGTGCCAGCAGCTTCCTAGCGGGGGCGTCGTTCTTC; CDR3 protein: CASSFLAGASFF
clone size: NA; V gene: TRBV11-3; J gene: TRBJ2-3; CDR3 length: 16; D gene: NA; CDR3 DNA: TGTGCCAGCAGCCTCACGGGGGCCAAGGGCACAGATACGCAGTATTTT; CDR3 protein: CASSLTGAKGTDTQYF
clone size: NA; V gene: TRBV5-4; J gene: TRBJ2-3; CDR3 length: 17; D gene: TRBD2; CDR3 DNA: TGTGCCAGCAGCTTGGTTAGCGGGGGAGCCAGCACAGATACGCAGTATTTT; CDR3 protein: CASSLVSGGASTDTQYF
clone size: NA; V gene: TRBV20-1; J gene: TRBJ1-1; CDR3 length: 11; D gene: NA; CDR3 DNA: TGCAGCCCCCGTGGGAACACTGAAGCTTTCTTT; CDR3 protein: CSPRGNTEAFF
clone size: few; V gene: TRBV5-1; J gene: TRBJ2-5; CDR3 length: 13; D gene: TRBD1; CDR3 DNA: TGCGCCAGCAGACCGGGACAGGGAGAGACCCAGTACTTC; CDR3 protein: CASRPGQGETQYF
clone size: few; V gene: TRBV18; J gene: TRBJ2-1; CDR3 length: 16; D gene: NA; CDR3 DNA: TGTGCCAGCTCACCACTGCCCCGGGAATCCCACAATGAGCAGTTCTTC; CDR3 protein: CASSPLPRESHNEQFF
clone size: NA; V gene: TRBV5-1; J gene: TRBJ2-5; CDR3 length: 15; D gene: TRBD2; CDR3 DNA: TGCGCCAGCAGTTGGCGGGGGGGCTACCAAGAGACCCAGTACTTC; CDR3 protein: CASSWRGGYQETQYF
clone size: few; V gene: TRBV5-4; J gene: TRBJ1-4; CDR3 length: 16; D gene: TRBD1; CDR3 DNA: TGTGCCAGCAGCCGGGGATTGGGACAGGGGAAGGAAAAACTGTTTTTT; CDR3 protein: CASSRGLGQGKEKLFF
clone size: few; V gene: TRBV10-1; J gene: TRBJ1-1; CDR3 length: 14; D gene: NA; CDR3 DNA: TGCGCCCCCCAGGCGGGGGAAAGAAGGACTGAAGCTTTCTTT; CDR3 protein: CAPQAGERRTEAFF